This TCR beta chain is from a study of blood T cell repertoires in COVID-19. Across the study: Researchers got acute and convalescent COVID-19 samples from the United States, Italy and Spain. Nucleic acid was either cDNA or gDNA, and it came from T cells, B-cell-depleted T cells, or PBMCs.

Authors' processing steps: Researchers report that nucleated cell counts were estimated from reference gene primer amplification. Only in-frame clones appear in the TCRdb table, and some are missing; sequencing was by immunoSEQ multiplex PCR. That table supplies the V and J calls and clone size; D and trimming were determined from the DNA. The table includes some 85,000 clones, 70% to 80% detected once. The CDR3 contains 13 residues. V trimming: 4 bases; J trimming: 4 bases; junction bases outside the gene matches: 5. From germline, CDR1 is SQVTM and CDR2 ANQGSEA. This TCR derives from a human donor in a cohort sampled during active COVID-19. The sample comprised peripheral blood. V is TRBV29-1 and J is TRBJ2-3; 7 positions agree with TRBD2. Written as DNA, the CDR3 is TGCAGCGTTGGGACTAGTTTCGCAGATACGCAGTATTTT. Translating it yields CSVGTSFADTQYF.